This record covers a single T cell receptor beta chain. Its antigen is unknown. This entry belongs to a study of cytomegalovirus exposure and HLA in healthy donors. General study results and limits: Analysis was carried out at a later point, and it linked a missense DCLRE1C variant to TCR beta V- and J-gene trimming. Within an earlier analysis, most TCR beta V segments proved productive either about 90% or about 30% of the time. Presence/absence analyses took donor sequencing depth as roughly uniform. Several of the most significant clusters were apparently associated with common viral pathogens in a later analysis.

PCR amplification relied on 60 Vbeta primers (plus 13 Jbeta primers). Sequencing was performed with immunoSEQ multiplex PCR; in TCRdb, only in-frame clones are kept and a portion is missing. The sample holds 160,000 or so clones, under 85% seen once. CDR3 length: 15 amino acids. Between the trimmed V and J ends, which lost 2 bases and 4 bases, there was a span of 15 bases. CDR1 and CDR2 from the germline V gene are SGDLS and YYNGEE. Sequencing input: PBMCs. The TCR sequence derives from a man aged 50-60 years in good health and CMV-seropositive. This rearrangement joins TRBV9 to TRBJ1-2, with D maybe TRBD1 (6 bases). The DNA of the CDR3 is TGTGCCAGCAGCGTTTCCGGGGGGCCGGTCTATGGCTACACCTTC. Its protein is CASSVSGGPVYGYTF. The whole variable domain, remainder taken from reference TRBV9 and TRBJ1-2, is DSGVTQTPKHLITATGQRVTLRCSPRSGDLSVYWYQQSLDQGLQFLIQYYNGEERAKGNILERFSAQQFPDLHSELNLSSLELGDSALYFCASSVSGGPVYGYTFGSGTRLTVV.